The T cell receptor (beta chain) under discussion was sequenced for a study of T cell responses to AZD1222 COVID-19 vaccine. Study information: Analyses pooled second doses at about 4 or about 12 weeks.

Overall study results and limits: In the spike-specific TCR repertoire, nearly half reportedly target unmutated variant regions. The breadth and depth of Spike-specific TCRs increased once two AZD1222 doses had been given.

Germline-derived CDR1 and CDR2 are SSHAT and FNYEAQ (reference sequence). This CDR3 is built from 13 residues. V was trimmed by 2 bases and J by 15 bases, leaving 17 bases between them. About this clone itself: The antigen is unknown.

Here immunoSEQ multiplex PCR was the method, and the copy in TCRdb shows in-frame clones only, minus some. Among 150,000 to 200,000 clones, roughly 91% were seen once, and the ten largest hold more than 0.75%. The V and J genes are TRBV7-7 and TRBJ2-1; D is undetermined. This sequence originates from an adult in good health. Material: peripheral blood, obtained on day 0 of AZD1222 vaccination. Here the CDR3 reads CASSLQPGSSAFF. CDR3 nucleotides: TGTGCCAGCAGCTTACAACCCGGGTCCTCGGCGTTCTTC.